This paragraph reports one T cell receptor beta chain. Its target is unknown. Sequencing was performed with immunoSEQ multiplex PCR; in TCRdb, only in-frame clones are kept and a portion is missing. The sample shows 75,000 to 90,000 clones, about 82% of them seen only once. V was cut by 4 bases and J by 5 bases, with 11 bases left in between. CDR3 length equals 13 residues. Germline V gives CDR1 LNHDA, CDR2 SQIVND (reference sequence). The data are from a study of T cell responses to AZD1222 COVID-19 vaccine. Looking at the study overall: Recipients boosted at about 4 weeks or about 12 weeks are pooled.

General study points: Following two doses of AZD1222, Spike-specific TCR breadth and depth rose.

This receptor was obtained from an adult in good health. The chain uses TRBV19 and TRBJ2-5; maybe TRBD2 (6 bases). Sample: peripheral blood, taken on day 0 of AZD1222 vaccination. In DNA form, the CDR3 reads TGTGCCAGTAGTAATGCGGGATGGGAGACCCAGTACTTC. Translating it yields CASSNAGWETQYF.